Listed below are T cell receptor beta chains from one sample, sequenced in a study of T-cell memory formation after mild COVID-19. One entry per CDR3 protein results from TCRdb running MiXCR on the 5' RACE reads. The data contain roughly 600,000 distinct CDR3 sequences, more than 15% of them singletons. Sequences were obtained from PBMCs or a T cell subset sorted from them (not recorded which). These receptors all come from an adult woman who had mild COVID-19 (a few samples of this study predate the infection). Cell type and time point are not known. The CDR3 runs from the conserved cysteine through the conserved F or W. The D gene is left open where the match is weak. For some rows the clone size is stated as once, few or many, or as a class when expanded; others skip it.

D	size	J	V	CDR3	DNA
TRBD2	-	TRBJ2-3	TRBV27	CASSFRRGSTDTQYF	TGTGCCAGCAGTTTTCGGCGGGGGAGCACAGATACGCAGTATTTT
-	few	TRBJ1-1	TRBV12-5	CASGLGGIEAFF	TGTGCTAGTGGTTTGGGGGGGATTGAAGCTTTCTTT
-	few	TRBJ2-1	TRBV7-2	CASRLGRPGARQNEQFF	TGTGCCAGCAGGTTGGGTCGACCGGGGGCGCGACAAAATGAGCAGTTCTTC
-	-	TRBJ2-5	TRBV12-3/TRBV12-4	CASSVGRYQETQYF	TGTGCCAGCAGCGTCGGACGGTACCAAGAGACCCAGTACTTC
-	-	TRBJ2-7	TRBV5-1	CASSSNRDVSYEQYF	TGCGCCAGCAGCTCGAACCGGGACGTCTCCTACGAGCAGTACTTC
TRBD2	many	TRBJ2-7	TRBV20-1	CSARDPRIGTSGRTSSHEQYF	TGCAGTGCTAGAGATCCGAGGATCGGGACTAGCGGGAGAACATCGTCCCACGAGCAGTACTTC
-	-	TRBJ2-7	TRBV13	CASSIQGREQYF	TGTGCCAGCAGCATACAGGGGAGGGAGCAGTACTTC
-	few	TRBJ2-3	TRBV20-1	CSSLADSTDTQYF	TGCAGCTCGCTCGCGGACAGCACAGATACGCAGTATTTT
-	-	TRBJ2-1	TRBV6-6	CASSYHQGGRNEQFF	TGTGCCAGCAGTTACCATCAGGGGGGGAGGAATGAGCAGTTCTTC
TRBD1	-	TRBJ1-5	TRBV5-5	CASSSTGGSLSNQPQHF	TGTGCCAGCAGCTCGACAGGGGGCTCGTTGAGCAATCAGCCCCAGCATTTT
-	-	TRBJ2-7	TRBV6-5	CASSYSLQGYEQYF	TGTGCCAGCAGTTACTCACTGCAGGGTTACGAGCAGTACTTC
-	few	TRBJ2-5	TRBV7-9	CASTSQNQETQYF	TGTGCCAGCACATCCCAAAACCAAGAGACCCAGTACTTC
-	-	TRBJ2-7	TRBV24-1	CATSAGRSSYEQYF	TGTGCCACCAGTGCCGGGCGTAGCTCCTACGAGCAGTACTTC
TRBD1	-	TRBJ2-3	TRBV20-1	CSAWTGPGTDTQYF	TGCAGTGCCTGGACAGGCCCTGGCACAGATACGCAGTATTTT
-	-	TRBJ1-2	TRBV6-5	CASSYSPNYGYTF	TGTGCCAGCAGTTACAGTCCTAACTATGGCTACACCTTC
-	-	TRBJ2-1	TRBV12-3/TRBV12-4	CASSPVEGGGTEQFF	TGTGCCAGCAGTCCAGTCGAGGGGGGAGGTACTGAGCAGTTCTTC
-	-	TRBJ2-1	TRBV24-1	CATSVGLTQGGKYNEQFF	TGTGCCACCAGTGTTGGATTAACTCAGGGGGGGAAGTACAATGAGCAGTTCTTC
-	-	TRBJ2-5	TRBV11-2	CASSLDAAGQRETQYF	TGTGCCAGCAGCTTAGATGCGGCGGGGCAGAGGGAGACCCAGTACTTC
-	few	TRBJ1-3	TRBV4-1	CASSLRAEQVGNTIYF	TGCGCCAGCAGCCTCAGGGCGGAACAGGTTGGAAACACCATATATTTT
TRBD2	-	TRBJ2-7	TRBV29-1	CSVAGLAGSLGEQYF	TGCAGCGTGGCGGGACTAGCGGGGAGCTTGGGCGAGCAGTACTTC
-	-	TRBJ1-1	TRBV5-6	CASSRGGVNTEAFF	TGTGCCAGCAGCCGCGGGGGGGTGAACACTGAAGCTTTCTTT
TRBD1	few	TRBJ2-5	TRBV28	CASSFSRNPGGTQYF	TGTGCCAGCAGTTTTTCCAGGAACCCAGGGGGGACCCAGTACTTC
-	-	TRBJ2-7	TRBV7-8	CASSLAWLENGEQYF	TGTGCCAGCAGCTTAGCGTGGCTAGAGAACGGCGAGCAGTACTTC
-	-	TRBJ2-5	TRBV5-5	CASSPKMYQETQYF	TGTGCCAGCAGCCCAAAGATGTACCAAGAGACCCAGTACTTC
TRBD1	few	TRBJ2-5	TRBV7-9	CASGEGVGTGRMTQYF	TGTGCCAGCGGAGAGGGGGTCGGGACAGGGCGAATGACCCAGTACTTC
-	few	TRBJ2-6	TRBV5-1	CASSQGTGAGANVLTF	TGCGCCAGCAGTCAGGGCACGGGGGCTGGGGCCAACGTCCTGACTTTC
TRBD1	few	TRBJ2-1	TRBV19	CASSPWTGMNEQFF	TGTGCCAGTAGTCCCTGGACAGGGATGAATGAGCAGTTCTTC
-	few	TRBJ1-1	TRBV7-2	CASRPRQVGTEAFF	TGTGCCAGCAGACCCCGACAGGTCGGCACTGAAGCTTTCTTT
TRBD2	-	TRBJ2-1	TRBV4-1	CASSQATSGGWSEQFF	TGCGCCAGCAGCCAAGCTACTAGCGGGGGTTGGAGTGAGCAGTTCTTC
-	-	TRBJ1-5	TRBV7-6	CASSLDGRVNQPQHF	TGTGCCAGCAGCCTAGACGGAAGGGTCAATCAGCCCCAGCATTTT
-	-	TRBJ1-5	TRBV12-3/TRBV12-4	CASSYHQPQHF	TGTGCCAGCAGCTATCATCAGCCCCAGCATTTT
TRBD1	-	TRBJ2-7	TRBV4-3	CASSRGPGQGYYEQYF	TGCGCCAGCAGCCGAGGACCGGGACAGGGGTACTACGAGCAGTACTTC
-	few	TRBJ2-1	TRBV18	CASSPPTEEQFF	TGTGCCAGCTCACCCCCAACGGAGGAGCAGTTCTTC
-	few	TRBJ1-2	TRBV4-3	CASSQEGRPLPYGYTF	TGCGCCAGCAGCCAAGAGGGACGCCCGTTACCCTATGGCTACACCTTC